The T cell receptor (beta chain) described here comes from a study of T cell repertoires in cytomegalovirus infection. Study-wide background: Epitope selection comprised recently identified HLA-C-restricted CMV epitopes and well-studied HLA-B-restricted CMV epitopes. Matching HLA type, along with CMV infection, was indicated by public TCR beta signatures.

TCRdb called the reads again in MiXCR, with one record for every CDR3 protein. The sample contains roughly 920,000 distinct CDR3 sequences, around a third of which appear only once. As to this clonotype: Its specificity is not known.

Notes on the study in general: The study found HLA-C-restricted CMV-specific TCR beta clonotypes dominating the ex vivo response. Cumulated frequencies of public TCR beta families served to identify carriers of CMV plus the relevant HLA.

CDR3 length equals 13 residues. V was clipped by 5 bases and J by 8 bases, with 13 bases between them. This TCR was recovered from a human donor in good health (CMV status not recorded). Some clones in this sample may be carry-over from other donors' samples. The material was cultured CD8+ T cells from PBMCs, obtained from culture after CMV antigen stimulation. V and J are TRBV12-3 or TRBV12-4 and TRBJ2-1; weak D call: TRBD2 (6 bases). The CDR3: CASSPFWGDEQFF. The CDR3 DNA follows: TGTGCCAGCAGTCCATTTTGGGGGGATGAGCAGTTCTTC.